Below, 7 T cell receptor beta chains from the same sample are listed, as sequenced in a study of cytotoxic CD8 clonotypes in ibrutinib-treated CLL. Only in-frame clones appear in the TCRdb table, and some are missing; sequencing was by immunoSEQ multiplex PCR. The sample lists roughly 220,000 clones, about four fifths occurring once. The sequencing here drew on PBMCs, taken after 12 months of ibrutinib treatment. The source is a human donor with chronic lymphocytic leukemia.

The CDR3 nucleotides read TGCGCCAGCAGCTCCCCCGGGACTCAGGGAGTAAGGTGGGAAAAACTGTTTTTT. It translates to CASSSPGTQGVRWEKLFF. V is TRBV5-1 and J is TRBJ1-4; D possibly corresponds to TRBD1 (5 bases). The length of the CDR3 is 18 residues. The germline CDR1 and CDR2 sequences are SGHRS and YFSETQ. Trimming removed 3 bases at V and 8 bases at J, with 26 bases between.

The chain uses TRBV27 and TRBJ2-5; D ambiguous. Germline-derived CDR1 and CDR2 are MNHEY and SMNVEV (reference sequence). V shed 7 bases and J shed 7 bases, with 16 bases lying between them. The CDR3 contains 13 residues. CDR3 bases: TGTGCCAGCACATCCTCTGGTGTCGGGACCCAGTACTTC. It is translated as CASTSSGVGTQYF.

The chain is built from TRBV5-1 and TRBJ2-5; no reliable D call. V lost 0 bases, J lost 5 bases, and 5 bases lay in between. There are 12 residues in the CDR3. Germline CDR1 SGHRS, CDR2 YFSETQ. DNA of the CDR3: TGCGCCAGCAGCTTGGCCGCGGAGACCCAGTACTTC. Its translation is CASSLAAETQYF.

The rearrangement uses TRBV5-1 and TRBJ1-1; D is perhaps TRBD1 (5 bases). Germline V CDR1 and CDR2: SGHRS, YFSETQ. CDR3 length: 15 amino acids. Trimming shortened V by 0 bases and J by 0 bases, and 9 bases separated the two germline ends. CDR3 nucleotides: TGCGCCAGCAGCTTGGGACAGTCGATGAACACTGAAGCTTTCTTT. Protein product: CASSLGQSMNTEAFF.

The gene calls are TRBV20-1 and TRBJ1-2, with D tentatively TRBD1 (5 bases). The length of the CDR3 is 11 residues. Deletions cut 3 bases from V and 5 bases from J, with 7 bases between. Germline values: CDR1 DFQATT, CDR2 SNEGSKA (reference sequence). The DNA of the CDR3 is TGCAGTGCTAGCTCAGGGTATGGCTACACCTTC. This translates into CSASSGYGYTF.

The gene calls are TRBV13 and TRBJ2-7; D remains unclear. V was cut by 2 bases and J by 5 bases, with 7 bases left in between. This CDR3 has 12 residues. The germline V gene has CDR1 PRHDT and CDR2 FYEKMQ (reference sequence). CDR3 sequence (DNA): TGTGCCAGCAGCTTATTTTCTGACGAGCAGTACTTC. It yields the protein CASSLFSDEQYF.

The rearrangement joins TRBV25-1 to TRBJ2-7; TRBD1 matches 10 bases. The length of the CDR3 is 15 residues. Germline V gives CDR1 MGHDK, CDR2 SYGVNS. V lost 6 bases and J lost 0; bases outside the gene matches: 5. The CDR3 here is CASSGGQGSSYEQYF. Written as DNA, the CDR3 is TGTGCCAGCAGCGGGGGACAGGGGAGCTCCTACGAGCAGTACTTC.